This T cell receptor beta chain was sequenced in a study of shared clonotypes between healthy human individuals. Trimming left V 0 bases short and J 5 bases short, with 8 bases between. This CDR3 is built from 14 residues. Germline assignment: CDR1 MNHNY and CDR2 SVGAGI (reference sequence). Only in-frame clones appear in the TCRdb table, and some are missing; sequencing was by immunoSEQ multiplex PCR. The repertoire holds approximately 500,000 clones, around 73% seen once, with 12% in the top ten. The receptor's source is a woman aged 40 to 49 in good health. Some clones in this sample may be carry-over from other donors' samples. The chain links TRBV6-6 to TRBJ2-1; D possibly corresponds to TRBD1 (5 bases). The specimen was PBMCs. The CDR3 nucleotides are TGTGCCAGCAGTTACTCGGGGCCCCACAATGAGCAGTTCTTC. Translated: CASSYSGPHNEQFF.